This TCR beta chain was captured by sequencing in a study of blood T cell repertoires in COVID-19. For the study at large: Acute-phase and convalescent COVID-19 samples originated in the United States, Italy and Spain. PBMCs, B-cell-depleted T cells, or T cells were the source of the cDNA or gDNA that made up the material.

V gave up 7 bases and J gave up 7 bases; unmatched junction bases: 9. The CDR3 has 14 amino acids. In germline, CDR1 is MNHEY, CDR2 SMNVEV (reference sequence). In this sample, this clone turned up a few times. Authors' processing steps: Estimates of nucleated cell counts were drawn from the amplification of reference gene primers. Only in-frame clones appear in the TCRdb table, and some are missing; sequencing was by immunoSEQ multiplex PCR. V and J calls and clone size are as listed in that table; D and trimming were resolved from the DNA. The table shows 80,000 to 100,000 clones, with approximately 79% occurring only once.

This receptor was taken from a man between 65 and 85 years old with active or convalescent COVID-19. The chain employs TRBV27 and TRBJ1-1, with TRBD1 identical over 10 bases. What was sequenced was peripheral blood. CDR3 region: CASKPRTGGGEAFF. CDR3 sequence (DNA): TGTGCCAGCAAACCCCGGACAGGGGGGGGTGAAGCTTTCTTT.